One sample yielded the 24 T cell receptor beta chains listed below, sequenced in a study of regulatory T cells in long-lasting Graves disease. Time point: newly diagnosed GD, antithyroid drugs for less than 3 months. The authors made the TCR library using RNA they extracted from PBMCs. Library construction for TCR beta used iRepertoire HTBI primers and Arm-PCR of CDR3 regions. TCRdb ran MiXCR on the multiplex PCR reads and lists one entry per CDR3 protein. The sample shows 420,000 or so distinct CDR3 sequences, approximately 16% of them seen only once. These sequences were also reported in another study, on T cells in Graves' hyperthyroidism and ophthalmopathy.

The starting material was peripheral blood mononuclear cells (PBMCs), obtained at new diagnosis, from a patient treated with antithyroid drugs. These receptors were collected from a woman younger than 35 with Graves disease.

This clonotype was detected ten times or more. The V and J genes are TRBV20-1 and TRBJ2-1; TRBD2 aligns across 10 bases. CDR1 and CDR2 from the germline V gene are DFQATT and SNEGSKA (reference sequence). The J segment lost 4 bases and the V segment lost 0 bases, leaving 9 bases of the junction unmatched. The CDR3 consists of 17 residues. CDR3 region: CSARETLLAGPYNEQFF. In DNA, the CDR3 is TGCAGTGCTAGAGAAACCCTACTAGCGGGACCATACAATGAGCAGTTCTTC.

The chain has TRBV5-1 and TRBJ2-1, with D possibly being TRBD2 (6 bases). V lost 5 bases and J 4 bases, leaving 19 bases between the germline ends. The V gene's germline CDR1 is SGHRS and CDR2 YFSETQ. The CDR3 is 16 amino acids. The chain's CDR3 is CASSGGRTTLYNEQFF. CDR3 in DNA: TGCGCCAGCAGTGGTGGGAGGACTACCCTATACAATGAGCAGTTCTTC. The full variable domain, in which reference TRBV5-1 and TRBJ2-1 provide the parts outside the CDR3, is KAGVTQTPRYLIKTRGQQVTLSCSPISGHRSVSWYQQTPGQGLQFLFEYFSETQRNKGNFPGRFSGRQFSNSRSEMNVSTLELGDSALYLCASSGGRTTLYNEQFFGPGTRLTVL.

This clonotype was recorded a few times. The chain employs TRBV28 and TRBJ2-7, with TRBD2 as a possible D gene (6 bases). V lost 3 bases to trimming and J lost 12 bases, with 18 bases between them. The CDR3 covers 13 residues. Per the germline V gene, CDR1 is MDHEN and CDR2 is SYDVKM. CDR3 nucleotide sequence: TGTGCCAGCAGTTTGGGCTCGGGGGTCGGGCTGTACTTC. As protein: CASSLGSGVGLYF.

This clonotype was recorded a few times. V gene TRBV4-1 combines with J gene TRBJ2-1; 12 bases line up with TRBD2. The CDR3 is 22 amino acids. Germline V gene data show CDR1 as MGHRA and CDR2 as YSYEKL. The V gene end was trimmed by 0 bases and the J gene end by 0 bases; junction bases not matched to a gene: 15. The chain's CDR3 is CASSQEASGRAFAQSSYNEQFF. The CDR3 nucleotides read TGCGCCAGCAGCCAAGAGGCTAGCGGGAGGGCCTTCGCCCAGAGCTCCTACAATGAGCAGTTCTTC.

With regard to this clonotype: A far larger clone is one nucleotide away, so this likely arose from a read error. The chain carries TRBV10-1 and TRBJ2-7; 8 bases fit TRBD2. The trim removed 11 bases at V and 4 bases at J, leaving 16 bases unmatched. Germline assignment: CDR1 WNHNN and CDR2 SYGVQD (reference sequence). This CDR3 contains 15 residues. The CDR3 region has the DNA TGCGCCGGTACCCTCGAGGCTAGCGGGCTGTACGAGCAGTACTTC. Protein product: CAGTLEASGLYEQYF.

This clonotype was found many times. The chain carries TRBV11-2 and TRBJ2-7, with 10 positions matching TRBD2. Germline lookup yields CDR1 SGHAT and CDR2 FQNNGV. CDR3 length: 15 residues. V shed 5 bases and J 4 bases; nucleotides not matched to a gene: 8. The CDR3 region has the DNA TGTGCCAGCAGCCCATCTAGCGGGAGAGGGTACGAGCAGTACTTC. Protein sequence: CASSPSSGRGYEQYF.

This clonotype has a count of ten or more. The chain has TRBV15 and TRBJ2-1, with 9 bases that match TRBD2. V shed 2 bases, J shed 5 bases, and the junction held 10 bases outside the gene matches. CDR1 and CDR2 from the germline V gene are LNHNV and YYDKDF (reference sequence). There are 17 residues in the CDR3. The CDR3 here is CATSRTTGTSRNNEQFF. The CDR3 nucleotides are TGTGCCACCAGCAGAACTACCGGGACTAGCCGAAACAATGAGCAGTTCTTC.

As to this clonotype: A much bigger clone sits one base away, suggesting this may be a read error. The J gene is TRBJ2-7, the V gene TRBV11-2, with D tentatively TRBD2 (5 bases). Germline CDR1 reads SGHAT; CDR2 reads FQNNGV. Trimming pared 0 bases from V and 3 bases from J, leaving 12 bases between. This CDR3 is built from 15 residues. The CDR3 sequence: CASSLDLASYYEQYF. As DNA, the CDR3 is TGTGCCAGCAGCTTAGATCTAGCCTCCTACTACGAGCAGTACTTC.

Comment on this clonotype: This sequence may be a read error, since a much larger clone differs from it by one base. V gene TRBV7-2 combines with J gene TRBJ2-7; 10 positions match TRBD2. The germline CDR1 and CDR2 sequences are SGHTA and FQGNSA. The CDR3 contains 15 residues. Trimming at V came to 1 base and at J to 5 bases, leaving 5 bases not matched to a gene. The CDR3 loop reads CTSSLGLAGADEQYF. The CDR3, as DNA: TGTACCAGCAGCTTAGGGCTAGCGGGAGCGGACGAGCAGTACTTC.

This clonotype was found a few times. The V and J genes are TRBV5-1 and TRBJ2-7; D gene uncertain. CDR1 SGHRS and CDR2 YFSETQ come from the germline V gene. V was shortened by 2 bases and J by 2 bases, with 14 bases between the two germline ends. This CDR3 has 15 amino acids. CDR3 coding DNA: TGCGCCAGCAGCTTAGGTGCAGCGACAACCTACGAGCAGTACTTC. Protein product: CASSLGAATTYEQYF.

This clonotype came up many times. The DNA for the CDR3 is TGTGCCAGCAGTGCTCCCGGGGGGTACTACGAGCAGTACTTC. Its translation: CASSAPGGYYEQYF. This chain uses TRBV27 with TRBJ2-7, with TRBD2 matching over 7 bases. Trimming cost V 5 bases and J 3 bases; bases outside gene matches: 7. CDR3 size: 14 residues. From germline, CDR1 is MNHEY and CDR2 SMNVEV (reference sequence).

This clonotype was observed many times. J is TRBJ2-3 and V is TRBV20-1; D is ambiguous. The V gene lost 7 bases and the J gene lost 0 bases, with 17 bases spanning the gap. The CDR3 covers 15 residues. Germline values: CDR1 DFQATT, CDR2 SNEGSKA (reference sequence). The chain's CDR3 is CSVKVAVTSTDTQYF. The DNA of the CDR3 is TGCAGTGTTAAGGTTGCAGTCACTAGCACAGATACGCAGTATTTT.

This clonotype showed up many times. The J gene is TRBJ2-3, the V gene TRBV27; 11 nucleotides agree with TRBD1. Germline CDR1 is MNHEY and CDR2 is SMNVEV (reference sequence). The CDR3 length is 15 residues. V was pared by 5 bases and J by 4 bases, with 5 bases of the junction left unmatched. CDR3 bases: TGTGCCAGCAGTGTCGGGACAGGGGGAGCAGATACGCAGTATTTT. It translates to CASSVGTGGADTQYF.

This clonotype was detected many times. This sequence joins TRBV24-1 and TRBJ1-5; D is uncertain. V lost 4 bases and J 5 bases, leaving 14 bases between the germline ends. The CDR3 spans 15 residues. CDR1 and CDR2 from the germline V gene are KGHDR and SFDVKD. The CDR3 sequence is CATSDPGSGDQPQHF. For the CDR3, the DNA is TGTGCCACCAGTGACCCCGGGAGTGGCGATCAGCCCCAGCATTTT.

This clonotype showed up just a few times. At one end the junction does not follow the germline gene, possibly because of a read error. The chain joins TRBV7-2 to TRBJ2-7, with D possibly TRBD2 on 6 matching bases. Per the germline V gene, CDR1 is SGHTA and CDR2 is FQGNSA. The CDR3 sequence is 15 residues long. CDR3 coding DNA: TGTGCCAGCAGCTTAATCGCGGGAACACCCTACGAGCGGTACTTC. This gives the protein CASSLIAGTPYERYF.

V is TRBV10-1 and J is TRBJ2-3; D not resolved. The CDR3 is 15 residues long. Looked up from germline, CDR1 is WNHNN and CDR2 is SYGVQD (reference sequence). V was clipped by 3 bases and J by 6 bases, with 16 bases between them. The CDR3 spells CASSDSAVQGDTQYF. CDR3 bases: TGCGCCAGCAGTGACTCGGCGGTCCAAGGGGATACGCAGTATTTT.

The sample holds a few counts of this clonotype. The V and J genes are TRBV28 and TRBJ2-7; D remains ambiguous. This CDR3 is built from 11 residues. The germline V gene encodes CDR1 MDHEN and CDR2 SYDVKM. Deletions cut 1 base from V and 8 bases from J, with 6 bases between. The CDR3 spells CASSLSLQQYF. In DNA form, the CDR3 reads TGTGCCAGCAGTTTATCCCTGCAGCAGTACTTC.

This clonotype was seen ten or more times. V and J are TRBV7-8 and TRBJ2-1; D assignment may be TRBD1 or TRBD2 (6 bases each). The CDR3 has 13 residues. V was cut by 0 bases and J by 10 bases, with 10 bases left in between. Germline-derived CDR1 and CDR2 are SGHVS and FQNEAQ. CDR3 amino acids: CASSLARDTEQFF. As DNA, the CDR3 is TGTGCCAGCAGCTTAGCGCGGGACACCGAGCAGTTCTTC. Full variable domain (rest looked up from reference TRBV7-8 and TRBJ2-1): GAGVSQSPRYKVAKRGQDVALRCDPISGHVSLFWYQQALGQGPEFLTYFQNEAQLDKSGLPSDRFFAERPEGSVSTLKIQRTQQEDSAVYLCASSLARDTEQFFGPGTRLTVL.

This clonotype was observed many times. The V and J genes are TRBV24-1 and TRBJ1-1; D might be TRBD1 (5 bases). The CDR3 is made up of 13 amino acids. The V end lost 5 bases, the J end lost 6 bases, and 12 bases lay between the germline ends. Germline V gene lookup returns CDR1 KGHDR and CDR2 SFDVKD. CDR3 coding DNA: TGTGCCACCAGTGCCCGGGGGTCCCCTGAAGCTTTCTTT. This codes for CATSARGSPEAFF.

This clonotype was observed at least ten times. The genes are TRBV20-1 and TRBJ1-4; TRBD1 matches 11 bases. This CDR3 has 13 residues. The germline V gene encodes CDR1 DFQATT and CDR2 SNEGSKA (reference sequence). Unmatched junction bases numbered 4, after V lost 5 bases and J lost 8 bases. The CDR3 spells CSAGTGGLEKLFF. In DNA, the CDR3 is TGCAGTGCTGGGACAGGGGGTTTAGAAAAACTGTTTTTT.

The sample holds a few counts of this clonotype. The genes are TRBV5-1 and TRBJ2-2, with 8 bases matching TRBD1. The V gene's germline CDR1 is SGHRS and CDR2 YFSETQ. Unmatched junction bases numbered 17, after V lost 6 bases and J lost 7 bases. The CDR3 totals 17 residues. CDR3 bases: TGCGCCAGCACAAAATCCTCGACAGGGGTCATTGGCGGGGAGCTGTTTTTT. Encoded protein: CASTKSSTGVIGGELFF.

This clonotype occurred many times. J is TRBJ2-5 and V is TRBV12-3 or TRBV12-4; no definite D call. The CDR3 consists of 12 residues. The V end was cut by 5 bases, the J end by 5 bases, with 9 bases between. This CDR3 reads CASSRSGETQYF. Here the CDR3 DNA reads TGTGCCAGCAGTCGCTCTGGGGAGACCCAGTACTTC.

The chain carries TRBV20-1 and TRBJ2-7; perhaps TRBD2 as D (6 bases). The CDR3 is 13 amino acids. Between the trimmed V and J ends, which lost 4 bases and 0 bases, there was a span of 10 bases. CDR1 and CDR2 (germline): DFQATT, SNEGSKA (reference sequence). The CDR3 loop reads CSATWDFSYEQYF. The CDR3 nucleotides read TGCAGTGCTACGTGGGACTTCTCCTACGAGCAGTACTTC.

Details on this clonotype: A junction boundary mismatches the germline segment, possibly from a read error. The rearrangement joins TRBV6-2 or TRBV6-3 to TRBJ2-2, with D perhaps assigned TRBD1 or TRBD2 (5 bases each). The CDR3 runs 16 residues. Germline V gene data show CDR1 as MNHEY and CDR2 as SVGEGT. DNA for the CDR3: TGTGCCAGCCTCCCACAGGCAAGCGGTAACACCGGGGAGCTGTGTTTT. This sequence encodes CASLPQASGNTGELCF.